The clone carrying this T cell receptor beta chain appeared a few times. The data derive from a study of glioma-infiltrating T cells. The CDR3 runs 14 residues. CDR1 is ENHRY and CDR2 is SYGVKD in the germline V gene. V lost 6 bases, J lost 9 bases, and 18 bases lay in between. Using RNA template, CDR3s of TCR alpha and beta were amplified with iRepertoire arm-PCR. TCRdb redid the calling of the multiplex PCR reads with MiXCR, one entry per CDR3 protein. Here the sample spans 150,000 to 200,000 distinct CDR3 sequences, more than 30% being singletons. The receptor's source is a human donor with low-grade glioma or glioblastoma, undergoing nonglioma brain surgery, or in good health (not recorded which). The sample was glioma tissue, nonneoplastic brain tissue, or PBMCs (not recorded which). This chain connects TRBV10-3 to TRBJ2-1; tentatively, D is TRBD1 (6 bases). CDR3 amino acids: CAISSDRVASEQFF. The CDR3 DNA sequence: TGTGCCATCAGCTCGGACAGAGTCGCCAGTGAGCAGTTCTTC.